This note documents a single T cell receptor (beta chain) sequence. Authors' analysis steps: Nucleated cell number was recorded as an estimate derived from reference gene primer amplification. The data were produced by immunoSEQ multiplex PCR, yet TCRdb's version contains in-frame clones alone and is incomplete. V and J calls and clone size are as listed in that table; D and trimming were resolved from the DNA. The sample yields under 400,000 clones, 80% to 90% seen once. The sample comes from a study of blood T cell repertoires in COVID-19. For the study at large: Acute and convalescent COVID-19 specimens originated in the United States, Italy and Spain.

The participants were between roughly 18 and 89 years old and came from under 25 US areas. Assignment of participants to cohorts was predicated upon participant-reported clinical history. Sequencing was performed on PBMCs or T cells enriched from blood (not recorded which). The clonotype originates from a woman aged 40 to 55 with acute COVID-19.

The CDR3 region is CASSSSGHDNQPQHF. CDR3 in DNA: TGTGCCAGCAGCTCCTCGGGACATGACAATCAGCCCCAGCATTTT. The chain links TRBV7-6 to TRBJ1-5; TRBD1 is a possible D gene (6 bases). CDR3 length: 15 residues. Germline V gene sequence: CDR1 SGHVS, CDR2 FNYEAQ. V was trimmed by 4 bases and J by 3 bases, leaving 13 bases between them.